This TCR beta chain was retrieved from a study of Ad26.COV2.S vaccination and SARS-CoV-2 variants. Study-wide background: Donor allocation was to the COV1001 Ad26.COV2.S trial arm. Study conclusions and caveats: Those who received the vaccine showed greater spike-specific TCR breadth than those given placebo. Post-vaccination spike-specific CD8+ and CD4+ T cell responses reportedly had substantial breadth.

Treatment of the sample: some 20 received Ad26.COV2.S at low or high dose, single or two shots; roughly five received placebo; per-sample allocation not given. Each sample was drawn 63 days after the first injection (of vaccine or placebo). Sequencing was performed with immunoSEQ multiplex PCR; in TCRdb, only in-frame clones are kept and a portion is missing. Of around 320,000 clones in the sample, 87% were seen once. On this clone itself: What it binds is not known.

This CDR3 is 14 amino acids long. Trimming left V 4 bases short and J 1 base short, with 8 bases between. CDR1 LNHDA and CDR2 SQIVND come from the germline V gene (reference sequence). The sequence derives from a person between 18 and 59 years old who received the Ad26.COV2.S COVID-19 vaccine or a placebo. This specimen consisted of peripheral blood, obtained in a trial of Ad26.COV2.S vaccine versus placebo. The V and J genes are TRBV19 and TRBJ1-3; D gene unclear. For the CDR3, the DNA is TGTGCCAGTAGTACCCCTCGGTCTGGAAACACCATATATTTT. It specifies CASSTPRSGNTIYF.